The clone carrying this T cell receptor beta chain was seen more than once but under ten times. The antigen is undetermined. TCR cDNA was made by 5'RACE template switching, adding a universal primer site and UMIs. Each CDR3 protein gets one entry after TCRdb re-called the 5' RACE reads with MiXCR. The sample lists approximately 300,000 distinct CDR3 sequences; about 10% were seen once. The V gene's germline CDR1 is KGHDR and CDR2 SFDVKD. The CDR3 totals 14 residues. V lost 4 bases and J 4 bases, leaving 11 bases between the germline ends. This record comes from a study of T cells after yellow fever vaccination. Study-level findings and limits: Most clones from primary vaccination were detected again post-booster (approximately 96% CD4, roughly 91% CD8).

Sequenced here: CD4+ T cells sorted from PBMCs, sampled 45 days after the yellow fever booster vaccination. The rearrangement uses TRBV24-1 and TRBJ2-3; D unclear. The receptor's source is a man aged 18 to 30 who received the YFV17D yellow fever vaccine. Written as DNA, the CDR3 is TGTGCCACCAGTGACCCCTCGCTCGCAGATACGCAGTATTTT. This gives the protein CATSDPSLADTQYF.